This T cell receptor beta chain was found in a study of shared clonotypes between healthy human individuals. The authors divided CD4+ cells into CD45RA+ naive and CD45RA-negative memory subsets. In the case of this clone: Its antigen is still unknown. Within the sample, other DNA sequences also encode this same CDR3.

The method was immunoSEQ multiplex PCR; TCRdb's version includes in-frame clones alone and lacks a portion of them. Of 650,000 to 750,000 clones in the sample, 72% were seen once. Losses at the gene ends were 4 bases for V and 4 bases for J; bases not matched to a gene: 3. This CDR3 comprises 14 residues. CDR1 is LNHDA and CDR2 is SQIVND in the germline V gene (reference sequence). Findings and caveats of the study: Shared clonotypes across all four donors exceeded non-shared ones in generation probability. An effect of sequencing depth on clonotype sharing among donors was expected. Shared across a handful of donors were around 5% of the naive CD4 clonotypes.

Sequenced: memory CD4+ T cells sorted from blood. As to subset: CD45RA-negative fraction. The genes are TRBV19 and TRBJ2-7; the match to TRBD2 covers 11 bases. The sequence came from a woman in her thirties in good health. In DNA, the CDR3 is TGTGCCAGTAGTAGAACTAGCGGGAGATACGAGCAGTACTTC. This translates into CASSRTSGRYEQYF.